This T cell receptor (beta chain) was sequenced for a study of Ad26.COV2.S vaccination and SARS-CoV-2 variants. Study results and caveats: Reports say spike-specific CD8+ and CD4+ T cell responses covered substantial breadth after vaccination.

The treatment denotes: roughly 19 received Ad26.COV2.S at low or high dose, single or two shots; about 5 received placebo; per-sample allocation not given. Sampling was performed 63 days after the first vaccine or placebo injection. The administered vaccine (an Ad26 vector) expressed Wuhan-strain SARS-CoV-2 spike. Remarks on this clone: Its specificity is unknown.

V lost 5 bases, J lost 7 bases, and 20 bases lay in between. Germline V gives CDR1 MNHEY, CDR2 SMNVEV (reference sequence). The CDR3 is 16 residues long. Clones were read by immunoSEQ multiplex PCR, and TCRdb kept only the in-frame ones, dropping some. The profile shows some 480,000 clones, around 88% of them singletons. The source is a person between 18 and 65 years old who received the Ad26.COV2.S COVID-19 vaccine or a placebo. The specimen comprised peripheral blood, sampled in a trial of Ad26.COV2.S vaccine versus placebo. The rearrangement links TRBV27 to TRBJ1-4, with a weak D call TRBD1 (6 bases). CDR3 DNA: TGTGCCAGCAGTGCCAGGGGCGGTGGAGGCTTTGAAAAACTGTTTTTT. This gives the protein CASSARGGGGFEKLFF. Filled out from reference TRBV27 and TRBJ1-4, the complete variable domain reads EAQVTQNPRYLITVTGKKLTVTCSQNMNHEYMSWYRQDPGLGLRQIYYSMNVEVTDKGDVPEGYKVSRKEKRNFPLILESPSPNQTSLYFCASSARGGGGFEKLFFGSGTQLSVL.